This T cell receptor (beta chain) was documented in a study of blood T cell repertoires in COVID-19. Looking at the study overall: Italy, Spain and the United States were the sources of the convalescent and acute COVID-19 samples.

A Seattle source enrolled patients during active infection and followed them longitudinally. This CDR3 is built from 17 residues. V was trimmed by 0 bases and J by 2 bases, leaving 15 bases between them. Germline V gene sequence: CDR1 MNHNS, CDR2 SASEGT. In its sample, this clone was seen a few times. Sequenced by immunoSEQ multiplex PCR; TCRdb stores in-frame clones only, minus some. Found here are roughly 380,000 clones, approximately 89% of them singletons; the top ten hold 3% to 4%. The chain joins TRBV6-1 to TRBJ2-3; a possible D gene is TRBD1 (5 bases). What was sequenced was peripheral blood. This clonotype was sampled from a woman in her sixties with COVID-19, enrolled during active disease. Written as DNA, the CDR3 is TGTGCCAGCAGTGAAGCTAGACAGCCTCTCATCACAGATACGCAGTATTTT. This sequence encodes CASSEARQPLITDTQYF.